Sequencing of this T cell receptor beta chain was carried out in a study of cytomegalovirus exposure and HLA in healthy donors (dated by TCRdb to about 2017). Turning to the overall study: In an earlier analysis of around 540 of the donors, 250 to 300 Gb of sequence data and 117 million unique TCR beta sequences from about 179 million T cells were reported. Roughly 290 gigabases of sequencing data and approximately 91 million unique TCR sequences made up an early release that covered approximately 700 HLA-typed donors. Among the roughly 410 genotyped donors, around 81% belonged to the genetic ancestry cluster associated with self-reported Caucasian donors. The study was designed to test whether signatures of past pathogen exposure could be identified by cataloging public T cell receptors. The study used immunosequencing to profile the T cell repertoires of more than 650 subjects and linked those repertoires to cytomegalovirus serostatus. Along with the approximately 650-subject first cohort, a separate validation cohort of around 120 different subjects was used. The study combined high-throughput TCR immunosequencing, statistical association of individual TCRs with disease status, and machine learning to predict cytomegalovirus infection status. In a later analysis, previously published TCR beta repertoires from 666 donors were re-analyzed and high-resolution HLA genotyping was added so that TCR occurrence patterns could be studied. Rather than drawing on any new phenotypic data, the later analysis identified candidate immune exposures from TCR beta sequences and the way those sequences occurred across donors. To decide whether each TCR beta V gene segment behaved as functional or pseudogenic, an earlier analysis of fewer than 750 of the donors relied on high-throughput TCR beta sequencing. Donor age, sex, ethnicity and CMV serostatus were compiled together with the repertoire data. A later genetic analysis used genome-wide SNP genotypes for about three fifths of the 666 donors, treating that subset as a discovery cohort. All discovery cohort repertoires had been generated on a single sequencing platform. HLA typing covered class I and class II loci at four-digit resolution. Typing coverage differed by locus: A, B, C, DRB1 and DQB1 were typed in roughly 629-630 donors, DQA1 in 522, DPA1 in nearly 610, and DPB1 in just under 490. A handful of DR-DQ haplotypes were handled as single units for association and clustering because linkage in the cohort was strong. Among 350 to 400 genotyped donors of the cohort, an average of approximately 250,000 unique TCR beta nucleotide sequences were sequenced per donor, around 20% of them non-productive. Summary of the overall study and its limitations: Cytomegalovirus status was reported to be diagnosed by the classifier with high specificity and sensitivity in both the original and validation cohorts. In a later analysis, HLA-associated TCR beta chains were found to be more clonally expanded and to have lower generation probabilities than equally common non-associated chains. The only immune exposure information available for the cohort was CMV serostatus. In an earlier analysis of approximately 590 of the donors, most TCR beta V segments were observed in productive rearrangements about 90% or about 30% of the time, broadly matching IMGT annotations. A later analysis found that TCR association rates varied across HLA loci, with DRB1 alleles showing the most associated TCRs and HLA-C alleles the fewest. A further reported finding was that TCR beta sequences accurately predicted the HLA-A and HLA-B alleles for most subjects in the first cohort. The cohort was sequenced for TCR beta chains only, and without alpha or paired-chain data the features that could be detected were limited. V-gene and J-gene trimming of TCR beta chains was associated with a missense DCLRE1C variant in a later genetic analysis, and the association was replicated in an independent cohort. Across donors, most TCR sequences were observed very rarely, whereas some public TCRs were present in many individuals. A group of highly shared sequence variants was considered likely to be a technical artifact of the sequencing pipeline. When HLA alleles, especially DR and DQ, strongly co-occurred, TCR associations were difficult to assign to individual alleles. Roughly uniform sequencing depth across donors was assumed in presence/absence analyses, although this assumption may not hold. A later genetic analysis reported fewer N-insertions in productive TCRs among donors in an Asian-associated ancestry cluster than the approximately 700-donor mean. Most CMV-associated TCR beta chains appeared to be HLA-restricted in a later analysis, and the HLA associations seemed to be driven largely by CMV exposure. A few of the identified cytomegalovirus-associated TCR beta chains were confirmed in vitro to be specific for cytomegalovirus antigens. According to a later analysis, parvovirus B19, influenza, CMV and Epstein-Barr virus appeared linked to several top co-occurrence clusters. The authors suggested that the approach could potentially be extended to other disease states and immunological phenotypes. Because counts were too low, some 16 rarely observed V segments, including chromosome 9 orphons, were excluded from the earlier analysis of roughly 580 of the donors. The study gave a list of about 160 TCR beta chains associated with cytomegalovirus. In a later analysis, some 17,000 TCR beta sequences were associated with specific HLA alleles at a false discovery rate of 0.05. Some IMGT-functional V segments, including TRBV6-2 and TRBV6-3, could not be told apart with the 87-base-pair reads, so those segments were excluded. Correlated functional status among segregating V segments might be attributable to linkage disequilibrium, but an unknown experimental factor could not be ruled out. Because some donors lacked HLA typing at each locus, the association tests relied only on the typed subset.

The cohort consisted of 650 to 850 healthy bone marrow donors. All cohort members were sampled while nominally healthy, although unrecorded immune exposures were likely present. The donor was CMV seropositive and belonged to the group of 270 or so seropositive cohort members. Each donor provided a peripheral blood sample, and peripheral blood mononuclear cells were used for TCR beta sequencing. The Qiagen DNeasy Blood Extraction Kit was used to extract genomic DNA from the blood cell samples. Notes on this clone: Its cognate antigen has yet to be identified. The record has no base qualities; no much larger clone is one base away.

Library generation was performed with the immunoSEQ multiplex PCR assay. The multiplex PCR relied on a mix of 60 forward primers for TCR Vbeta segments and 13 reverse primers for TCR Jbeta segments. Amplification of the CDR3 region of rearranged TCR beta genes was performed with a multiplex PCR assay on genomic DNA. Amplified TCR beta libraries were sequenced as 87-base-pair reads on the Illumina HiSeq System. Processing in the source paper ran as follows. A later analysis counted 65 million to 90 million unique TCR beta chains across the 500 to 850 repertoires, and some 11 million of these chains were shared by at least two donors. To remove PCR and sequencing errors, raw reads were error-corrected and collapsed into unique sequences using a nearest-neighbor algorithm that merged closely related sequences. V, D and J gene segments were assigned by aligning CDR3 sequences to IMGT reference sequences. For a sequence to be retained, a match of at least six nucleotides was required to both a V gene segment and a J gene segment. Rearrangements were classified as productive when the CDR3 lacked stop codons and remained in frame with V and J, and all other rearrangements were classified as non-productive. Following IMGT convention, CDR3 was defined as the stretch from the second conserved V-encoded cysteine up to the conserved J-encoded phenylalanine. The earlier analysis of about 610 of the donors excluded sequences that lacked an unambiguous match to a single V gene segment. In an earlier analysis of almost 600 of the donors, a V segment was called functional when productive rearrangements were above 56.7%, and segregating when the standard deviation between donors exceeded 5%. To diagnose cytomegalovirus status from the catalog of TCR beta chain sequences, a statistical classification framework was built. A later analysis assigned V and J genes by comparing TCR nucleotide sequences with IMGT/GENE-DB human TR gene sequences. The TCRdist pipeline was used in a later analysis to assign CDR3 sequences and most-parsimonious VDJ recombination scenarios. A later analysis defined each TCR beta chain by its CDR3 amino acid sequence plus V-gene family, and excluded reads lacking a unique V-gene family. To address suspected cross-contamination and a sequencing artifact, a later analysis removed roughly 640 highly shared, low-generation-probability nucleotide sequences. In a later analysis, a clonal expansion index for each public chain was calculated from normalized within-repertoire ranks of inferred template counts. Generation probabilities in a later analysis came from a VDJ recombination model fitted to out-of-frame rearrangements, and those results were checked against IGoR. In a later analysis, hypergeometric tests were used to score TCR-TCR, TCR-HLA and TCR-CMV co-occurrence, with a repertoire-size bias correction applied to TCR pairs. To estimate false discovery rates, a later analysis permuted the HLA or CMV assignments 20 times. In a later analysis, co-occurring TCRs were grouped using DBSCAN, and TCRdist sequence similarity was added for clustering within HLA-allele-positive subsets. Repertoires with fewer than 30,000 or more than 120,000 public chains, plus five repertoires with anomalous nucleotide sharing, were excluded from co-occurrence clustering. TCRdb carries this immuneACCESS record with in-frame sequences only. Its versions omit some clonotypes, under half of them owing to an unresolved V gene in the studies checked, with the rest unexplained. That table supplies the V and J calls and clone size; D and trimming were determined from the DNA. Recorded for this sample are approximately 210,000 clones; 60% to 80% of them occurred a single time. Clones ranked in the top ten supply over 2% of the sample.

Trimming accounts for 0 bases at V and 0 bases at J, while the number of junction bases matched to no gene is 9. From the cysteine up to the phenylalanine, the CDR3 has a length of 18 residues. CDR3 DNA is the only sequence kept; it has 54 bases, read in frame from the first base. CDR1 and CDR2 were assigned from the germline V gene as SGDLS and YYNGEE. The sample comprised PBMCs. The receptor comes from a woman aged 25-40 years in good health and CMV-seropositive. The chain uses TRBV9 and TRBJ1-3, and 7 junctional nucleotides match TRBD1. The DNA sequence is TGTGCCAGCAGCGTAGTAGGGGGCCCCTCTTCCTCTGGAAACACCATATATTTT. Its protein reads: CASSVVGGPSSSGNTIYF.